A selection of T cell receptor beta chains follows, all from one sample in a study of CD8+CD57+ T cells in acquired aplastic anemia. TCRdb re-derived calls from the reads in MiXCR, one entry per CDR3 protein. This table has around 500,000 distinct CDR3 sequences, around 30% appearing once. Sequencing input: sorted CD4+, CD8+, or CD8+CD57+ T cells (not recorded which) from PBMCs. Receptor source: a human donor with aplastic anemia. The CDR3 runs from the conserved cysteine through the conserved F or W. The order of the fields is V gene, D gene, J gene, clone size, CDR3 length, CDR3 protein, CDR3 DNA. D genes are given only for firm matches. Size is stated for part of the rows, as once, few or many counts, or as a class when the clone is expanded.

v_gene: TRBV7-2; d_gene: TRBD1; j_gene: TRBJ1-5; abundance: few; len: 17; CDR3aa: CASSSPDRGYSNQPQHF; CDR3nt: TGTGCCAGCAGCTCACCAGACAGGGGTTATAGCAATCAGCCCCAGCATTTT
v_gene: TRBV5-1; d_gene: -; j_gene: TRBJ2-7; abundance: many; len: 15; CDR3aa: CASSLVVGAGNEQYF; CDR3nt: TGCGCCAGCAGCTTGGTAGTAGGGGCGGGAAACGAGCAGTACTTC
v_gene: TRBV25-1; d_gene: TRBD1; j_gene: TRBJ1-2; abundance: many; len: 13; CDR3aa: CASSASQGAGYTF; CDR3nt: TGTGCCAGCAGTGCCTCGCAGGGGGCTGGCTACACCTTC
v_gene: TRBV2; d_gene: -; j_gene: TRBJ2-2; abundance: -; len: 14; CDR3aa: CASSLDEGTGELFF; CDR3nt: TGTGCCAGCAGTTTAGATGAGGGCACCGGGGAGCTGTTTTTT
v_gene: TRBV24-1; d_gene: TRBD2; j_gene: TRBJ2-7; abundance: -; len: 14; CDR3aa: CATSDKRELDEQYF; CDR3nt: TGTGCCACCAGTGATAAGCGGGAGCTGGACGAGCAGTACTTC
v_gene: TRBV24-1; d_gene: -; j_gene: TRBJ2-3; abundance: many; len: 12; CDR3aa: CATSESADTQYF; CDR3nt: TGTGCCACCAGTGAGTCCGCGGATACGCAGTATTTT
v_gene: TRBV7-9; d_gene: -; j_gene: TRBJ2-6; abundance: few; len: 14; CDR3aa: CASARDLGANVLTF; CDR3nt: TGTGCCAGCGCCAGGGACCTCGGGGCCAACGTCCTGACTTTC
v_gene: TRBV7-2; d_gene: -; j_gene: TRBJ2-1; abundance: -; len: 16; CDR3aa: CASSLMGSSSYNEQFF; CDR3nt: TGTGCCAGCAGCTTAATGGGGAGTAGCTCCTACAATGAGCAGTTCTTC
v_gene: TRBV11-2; d_gene: -; j_gene: TRBJ1-3; abundance: -; len: 18; CDR3aa: CASSLEVGRPSSGNTIYF; CDR3nt: TGTGCCAGCAGCTTAGAGGTCGGCAGACCAAGCTCTGGAAACACCATATATTTT
v_gene: TRBV6-5; d_gene: TRBD1; j_gene: TRBJ1-3; abundance: -; len: 16; CDR3aa: CASSYTTGATGNTIYF; CDR3nt: TGTGCCAGCAGTTACACAACAGGGGCTACGGGAAACACCATATATTTT
v_gene: TRBV14; d_gene: TRBD2; j_gene: TRBJ2-5; abundance: -; len: 21; CDR3aa: CASSQDPLASGMGWNQETQYF; CDR3nt: TGTGCCAGCAGCCAAGATCCATTAGCTAGCGGGATGGGATGGAACCAAGAGACCCAGTACTTC
v_gene: TRBV3-1; d_gene: -; j_gene: TRBJ2-3; abundance: few; len: 13; CDR3aa: CASSPTGTGTQYF; CDR3nt: TGTGCCAGCAGCCCGACTGGGACTGGTACGCAGTATTTT
v_gene: TRBV6-1; d_gene: -; j_gene: TRBJ2-5; abundance: -; len: 13; CDR3aa: CASSEARGRTQYF; CDR3nt: TGTGCCAGCAGTGAAGCGCGGGGGCGGACCCAGTACTTC
v_gene: TRBV2; d_gene: TRBD2; j_gene: TRBJ2-4; abundance: many; len: 11; CDR3aa: CASRRTSGGYF; CDR3nt: TGTGCCAGCAGGCGAACTAGCGGGGGGTACTTC
v_gene: TRBV24-1; d_gene: -; j_gene: TRBJ1-2; abundance: -; len: 13; CDR3aa: CATSAGGSYGYTF; CDR3nt: TGTGCCACCAGTGCTGGAGGGTCCTATGGCTACACCTTC
v_gene: TRBV12-3/TRBV12-4; d_gene: -; j_gene: TRBJ1-6; abundance: -; len: 14; CDR3aa: CASTGASYNSPLHF; CDR3nt: TGTGCCAGTACCGGGGCCTCCTATAATTCACCCCTCCACTTT
v_gene: TRBV19; d_gene: TRBD1; j_gene: TRBJ1-4; abundance: few; len: 14; CDR3aa: CASSQQGANEKLFF; CDR3nt: TGTGCCAGTAGTCAACAGGGGGCTAATGAAAAACTGTTTTTT
v_gene: TRBV5-1; d_gene: -; j_gene: TRBJ2-7; abundance: many; len: 13; CDR3aa: CASSPEPSYEQYF; CDR3nt: TGCGCCAGCAGCCCCGAGCCCTCCTACGAGCAGTACTTC
v_gene: TRBV5-1; d_gene: -; j_gene: TRBJ1-2; abundance: many; len: 14; CDR3aa: CASSLVGAGYGYTF; CDR3nt: TGCGCCAGCAGCTTGGTGGGGGCTGGCTATGGCTACACCTTC
v_gene: TRBV29-1; d_gene: -; j_gene: TRBJ1-2; abundance: many; len: 12; CDR3aa: CSVDVDTYGYTF; CDR3nt: TGCAGCGTTGATGTGGACACCTATGGCTACACCTTC
v_gene: TRBV10-3; d_gene: -; j_gene: TRBJ2-5; abundance: -; len: 14; CDR3aa: CAISVSGRQETQYF; CDR3nt: TGTGCCATCAGTGTGTCAGGGAGGCAAGAGACCCAGTACTTC
v_gene: TRBV2; d_gene: -; j_gene: TRBJ1-6; abundance: -; len: 13; CDR3aa: CASSLNIDSPLHF; CDR3nt: TGTGCCAGCAGTCTAAACATAGATTCACCCCTCCACTTT
v_gene: TRBV19; d_gene: -; j_gene: TRBJ1-2; abundance: many; len: 14; CDR3aa: CASSFLGGANGYTF; CDR3nt: TGTGCCAGTAGTTTCCTGGGGGGCGCGAATGGCTACACCTTC
v_gene: TRBV7-9; d_gene: TRBD1; j_gene: TRBJ1-2; abundance: few; len: 16; CDR3aa: CASSLVSGQGNYGYTF; CDR3nt: TGTGCCAGCAGCTTGGTCAGCGGACAGGGTAACTATGGCTACACCTTC
v_gene: TRBV2; d_gene: TRBD1; j_gene: TRBJ2-1; abundance: few; len: 16; CDR3aa: CASSEARQRDRPEEFF; CDR3nt: TGTGCCAGCAGTGAAGCTCGCCAACGGGACAGGCCCGAGGAGTTCTTC
v_gene: TRBV2; d_gene: -; j_gene: TRBJ2-3; abundance: -; len: 16; CDR3aa: CASSYLSGGGTDTQYF; CDR3nt: TGTGCCAGCAGTTACCTCTCTGGCGGGGGCACAGATACGCAGTATTTT
v_gene: TRBV28; d_gene: -; j_gene: TRBJ1-4; abundance: -; len: 11; CDR3aa: CASSQAGKLFF; CDR3nt: TGTGCCAGCAGCCAGGCTGGAAAACTGTTTTTT
v_gene: TRBV18; d_gene: -; j_gene: TRBJ1-2; abundance: few; len: 12; CDR3aa: CASSSDRNGYTF; CDR3nt: TGTGCCAGCTCGTCCGACAGGAATGGCTACACCTTC
v_gene: TRBV10-3; d_gene: TRBD2; j_gene: TRBJ2-3; abundance: few; len: 14; CDR3aa: CAISGLAGRDTQYF; CDR3nt: TGTGCCATCTCAGGACTAGCGGGACGGGATACGCAGTATTTT
v_gene: TRBV12-3/TRBV12-4; d_gene: -; j_gene: TRBJ2-5; abundance: few; len: 12; CDR3aa: CASSLDFSWSYF; CDR3nt: TGTGCCAGCAGTTTAGATTTTAGTTGGTCTTACTTC
v_gene: TRBV4-2; d_gene: -; j_gene: TRBJ1-5; abundance: few; len: 13; CDR3aa: CASSQVGLQPQHF; CDR3nt: TGTGCCAGCAGCCAAGTGGGGCTTCAGCCCCAGCATTTT
v_gene: TRBV29-1; d_gene: TRBD1; j_gene: TRBJ1-2; abundance: -; len: 11; CDR3aa: CSVGQGDGYTF; CDR3nt: TGCAGCGTTGGACAGGGGGACGGCTACACCTTC
v_gene: TRBV7-9; d_gene: TRBD2; j_gene: TRBJ2-7; abundance: few; len: 13; CDR3aa: CASSSTSGYEQYF; CDR3nt: TGTGCCAGCAGCTCGACTAGCGGCTACGAGCAGTACTTC
v_gene: TRBV29-1; d_gene: -; j_gene: TRBJ2-1; abundance: many; len: 13; CDR3aa: CSVRRTVENEQFF; CDR3nt: TGCAGCGTAAGAAGGACCGTGGAGAATGAGCAGTTCTTC
v_gene: TRBV15; d_gene: -; j_gene: TRBJ2-3; abundance: few; len: 17; CDR3aa: CATSRDLSSKNTDTQYF; CDR3nt: TGTGCCACCAGCAGAGACCTCTCGAGCAAGAACACAGATACGCAGTATTTT
v_gene: TRBV12-3/TRBV12-4; d_gene: -; j_gene: TRBJ2-6; abundance: few; len: 18; CDR3aa: CASIPSPIANSGANVLTF; CDR3nt: TGTGCCAGCATCCCTTCGCCGATAGCGAACTCTGGGGCCAACGTCCTGACTTTC
v_gene: TRBV2; d_gene: -; j_gene: TRBJ1-1; abundance: many; len: 15; CDR3aa: CASSEEGRSGTEAFF; CDR3nt: TGTGCCAGCAGTGAAGAAGGCCGGTCGGGCACTGAAGCTTTCTTT
v_gene: TRBV6-1; d_gene: -; j_gene: TRBJ2-7; abundance: few; len: 15; CDR3aa: CASTLVGGEFYEQYF; CDR3nt: TGTGCCAGCACCCTAGTAGGGGGAGAGTTCTACGAGCAGTACTTC
v_gene: TRBV24-1; d_gene: -; j_gene: TRBJ1-3; abundance: -; len: 13; CDR3aa: CATSEHGGNTIYF; CDR3nt: TGTGCCACCAGTGAGCACGGGGGAAACACCATATATTTT
v_gene: TRBV5-1; d_gene: -; j_gene: TRBJ2-7; abundance: -; len: 15; CDR3aa: CASSLGTQGIYEQYF; CDR3nt: TGCGCCAGCAGCTTGGGTACTCAGGGGATCTACGAGCAGTACTTC